Listed here are 18 T cell receptor beta chains from one sample, sequenced in a study of Graves' ophthalmopathy and Graves' hyperthyroidism. Amplification of the TCR beta CDR3 regions used RNA transcripts (as template). HTBI primers were used in a first-round RT-PCR, which preceded a second-round multiplex PCR. TCRdb ran MiXCR on the multiplex PCR reads and lists one entry per CDR3 protein. Of over 650,000 distinct CDR3 sequences in the sample, about 40% are singletons; the top ten hold more than 2.5%. What was sequenced was peripheral blood. The receptors come from an adult man with Graves' ophthalmopathy.

The sample holds a few counts of this clonotype. The chain is built from TRBV10-3 and TRBJ1-4, with 7 bases fitting TRBD1. The CDR3 runs 17 residues. CDR1 and CDR2 (germline): ENHRY, SYGVKD. V lost 10 bases and J lost 2; bases outside the gene matches: 16. CDR3 protein: CASAQGPGLSTNEKLFF. The CDR3 nucleotides read TGTGCCAGCGCACAGGGGCCTGGCTTATCTACTAATGAAAAACTGTTTTTT.

This chain uses TRBV6-5 with TRBJ1-2; D is unclear. Germline CDR1 is MNHEY and CDR2 is SVGAGI. The CDR3 is 13 residues long. V lost 6 bases, J lost 2 bases, and 10 bases lay in between. DNA of the CDR3: TGTGCCAGCAGCAAAGAAGTAAACTATGGCTACACCTTC. This gives the protein CASSKEVNYGYTF.

This clonotype was detected only a few times. The V gene is TRBV2, the J gene TRBJ2-7, with 7 nucleotides matching TRBD2. Germline V gene sequence: CDR1 SNHLY, CDR2 FYNNEI. There are 13 residues in the CDR3. The J segment lost 4 bases and the V segment lost 5 bases, leaving 5 bases of the junction unmatched. In DNA, the CDR3 is TGTGCCAGCAGTCACGCCGGGGGGTACGAGCAGTACTTC. Its protein is CASSHAGGYEQYF.

This clonotype appeared many times. The gene calls are TRBV6-2 or TRBV6-3 and TRBJ1-1; D not resolved. CDR1 is MNHEY, CDR2 SVGEGT, per germline. V lost 4 bases, J lost 1 base, and 13 bases lay in between. This CDR3 is built from 15 residues. The DNA of the CDR3 is TGTGCCAGCAGTTCCCTCCGGTACAAGAACACTGAAGCTTTCTTT. It specifies CASSSLRYKNTEAFF.

The chain couples TRBV7-9 to TRBJ2-7; tentatively, D is TRBD1 (6 bases). Germline CDR1 and CDR2: SEHNR and FQNEAQ (reference sequence). This CDR3 is built from 15 residues. The V end lost 6 bases, the J end lost 6 bases, and 21 bases lay between the germline ends. This CDR3 reads CASSGPGAGRSEQYF. As DNA, the CDR3 is TGTGCCAGCAGTGGCCCAGGGGCAGGTCGCTCCGAGCAGTACTTC.

The chain joins TRBV29-1 to TRBJ1-2, with 9 bases aligning to TRBD1. J lost 5 bases, V lost 6 bases, and 4 bases had no gene match. Germline V lookup: CDR1 SQVTM, CDR2 ANQGSEA. CDR3 length: 12 amino acids. This CDR3 reads CSVGTGRYGYTF. The CDR3 DNA reads TGCAGCGTCGGGACAGGGCGGTATGGCTACACCTTC.

This clonotype has more than one count but fewer than ten. The J gene is TRBJ2-1, the V gene TRBV24-1; no clear D gene. Germline V gene lookup returns CDR1 KGHDR and CDR2 SFDVKD. CDR3 length equals 12 residues. The V gene lost 1 base and the J gene lost 9 bases, with 6 bases spanning the gap. The CDR3 sequence is CATSDFRREQFF. CDR3 in DNA: TGTGCCACCAGTGATTTTCGACGTGAGCAGTTCTTC.

This clonotype has a count of ten or more. The chain has TRBV20-1 and TRBJ2-7; possibly TRBD2 for D (6 bases). CDR1 and CDR2 (germline): DFQATT, SNEGSKA (reference sequence). V gave up 2 bases and J gave up 4 bases, with 15 bases separating them. This CDR3 spans 14 amino acids. CDR3 residues: CSARSLRGKYEQYF. The DNA for the CDR3 is TGCAGTGCTAGATCTCTGCGGGGAAAATACGAGCAGTACTTC.

With regard to this clonotype: Given a much more abundant clone one base away, this may be a read error. The chain couples TRBV9 to TRBJ2-2, with a possible D match to TRBD1 (5 bases). CDR3 length equals 14 residues. CDR1 SGDLS and CDR2 YYNGEE come from the germline V gene. The V and J ends lost 3 bases and 4 bases respectively, with 10 bases between them. CDR3 loop: CASSAGGATGELFF. CDR3 nucleotides: TGTGCCAGCAGCGCAGGTGGGGCCACCGGGGAGCTGTTTTTT.

The chain is built from TRBV4-1 and TRBJ2-7; no firm D call. Per the germline V gene, CDR1 is MGHRA and CDR2 is YSYEKL. Trimming took 0 bases from V and 3 from J, leaving 6 bases between them. The CDR3 covers 13 residues. CDR3: CASSQEQYYEQYF. The CDR3 DNA reads as TGCGCCAGCAGCCAAGAACAGTACTACGAGCAGTACTTC.

As regards this clonotype: With a much larger clone just one base away, this may be a read error. The rearrangement links TRBV7-2 to TRBJ2-7; tentatively, D is TRBD1 (6 bases). CDR1 is SGHTA and CDR2 is FQGNSA in the germline V gene. CDR3 length: 12 amino acids. The CDR3 bases are TGTGCCGGCAGCTTTACAGGGAGCGAGCAGTACTTC. Encoded protein: CAGSFTGSEQYF.

In its sample, this clonotype was seen many times. This chain links TRBV6-6 with TRBJ1-4; D not resolved. Germline loops: CDR1 MNHNY, CDR2 SVGAGI (reference sequence). Trimming shortened V by 4 bases and J by 0 bases, and 9 bases separated the two germline ends. The CDR3 is made up of 15 amino acids. The CDR3 reads CASSSHGATNEKLFF. The CDR3 bases are TGTGCCAGCAGTTCCCACGGAGCAACTAATGAAAAACTGTTTTTT.

This clonotype was seen many times. V usage is TRBV30 and J usage is TRBJ2-7; no clear D gene. With 1 base removed from V and 7 bases from J, the gap between germline ends came to 8 bases. CDR3 length equals 11 residues. Germline CDR1 and CDR2: GTSNPN and SVGIG (reference sequence). CDR3 sequence reads: CAWSARWEQYF. CDR3 DNA: TGTGCCTGGAGTGCGAGGTGGGAGCAGTACTTC.

The sample holds a few counts of this clonotype. The rearrangement uses TRBV20-1 and TRBJ2-7, with D perhaps assigned TRBD1 or TRBD2 (6 bases each). V gave up 6 bases and J gave up 3 bases, with 18 bases separating them. This CDR3 spans 14 amino acids. CDR1 is DFQATT, CDR2 SNEGSKA, per germline (reference sequence). The CDR3 is CSAEGDGGNYEQYF. In DNA form, the CDR3 reads TGCAGTGCCGAGGGGGACGGGGGCAACTACGAGCAGTACTTC.

This clonotype was picked up many times. The chain is built from TRBV15 and TRBJ1-6, with 12 bases fitting TRBD1. The CDR3 length is 16 residues. Germline trimming cut 2 bases from V and 9 bases from J; bases unmatched to any gene: 5. CDR1 is LNHNV and CDR2 is YYDKDF in the germline V gene (reference sequence). This CDR3 is CATSRPRDRGLSPLHF. In DNA, the CDR3 is TGTGCCACCAGCAGACCCCGGGACAGGGGGCTTTCACCCCTCCACTTT. The variable domain in full, completed from reference TRBV15 and TRBJ1-6, reads DAMVIQNPRYQVTQFGKPVTLSCSQTLNHNVMYWYQQKSSQAPKLLFHYYDKDFNNEADTPDNFQSRRPNTSFCFLDIRSPGLGDTAMYLCATSRPRDRGLSPLHFGNGTRLTVT.

This clonotype was found once. At one end, the junction sequence differs from germline, possibly due to a read error. The genes are TRBV25-1 and TRBJ1-6, with D maybe TRBD1 (6 bases). CDR3 length: 14 amino acids. CDR1 and CDR2 (germline): MGHDK, SYGVNS. CDR3 amino acids: CTSRDQGSAEPLHF. The CDR3 nucleotides read TGTACCAGCAGAGATCAGGGGAGTGCAGAACCCCTCCACTTT.

In this sample, this clonotype turned up many times. This chain links TRBV5-1 with TRBJ2-5, with D perhaps being TRBD1 or TRBD2 (7 bases each). Trimming stripped 5 bases from V and 5 bases from J, with 22 bases between. CDR1 and CDR2 from the germline V gene are SGHRS and YFSETQ. The CDR3 runs to 16 residues. CDR3 protein: CASSLLGQAGGETQYF. CDR3 DNA sequence: TGCGCCAGCAGTCTTCTAGGACAGGCCGGGGGGGAGACCCAGTACTTC.

This sequence joins TRBV7-8 and TRBJ2-3; 9 nucleotides agree with TRBD2. The CDR3 runs to 15 residues. Per germline, CDR1 SGHVS and CDR2 FQNEAQ. CDR3 amino acids: CASNGGGGATDTQYF. DNA for the CDR3: TGTGCATCAAACGGAGGCGGGGGGGCCACAGATACGCAGTATTTT.